The 20 T cell receptor beta chains listed next were all sequenced from one sample in a study of blood T cell repertoires in COVID-19. TCRdb keeps only in-frame clones here, not all; method: immunoSEQ multiplex PCR. The profile covers 200,000 to 300,000 clones, with roughly 86% appearing a single time and around 3% taken by the ten largest. Sequenced material: PBMCs or T cells enriched from blood (not recorded which). All receptors derive from a woman between 35 and 50 years old with acute COVID-19.

V gene TRBV7-3 combines with J gene TRBJ2-2; the D gene is possibly TRBD1 (6 bases). There are 15 residues in the CDR3. CDR1 SGHTA and CDR2 FQGTGA come from the germline V gene. V was shortened by 8 bases and J by 7 bases, with 20 bases between the two germline ends. This chain's CDR3 is CASSPVPGEIGELFF. As DNA, the CDR3 is TGTGCCAGCTCGCCGGTCCCAGGGGAGATCGGGGAGCTGTTTTTT.

The V and J genes are TRBV4-1 and TRBJ1-1; perhaps TRBD1 as D (6 bases). The V end was cut by 1 base, the J end by 9 bases, with 18 bases between. This CDR3 is built from 15 residues. Germline V gene data show CDR1 as MGHRA and CDR2 as YSYEKL. In DNA form, the CDR3 reads TGCGCCAGCAGCCAAGCTTTAGCCCTAGACAGGAAAGCTTTCTTT. It yields the protein CASSQALALDRKAFF.

The sample holds one count of this clone. The germline gene is not matched at one end of the junction; a read error may be the cause. The chain recombines TRBV4-1 with TRBJ1-5; possible D gene TRBD1, 5 bases. This CDR3 has 16 residues. Germline lookup yields CDR1 MGHRA and CDR2 YSYEKL. The CDR3 DNA reads as TGCGCCAGCAGTCAAGTGGGGGGTTCGAGCAATCAGCCCCAGCATTTT. Its translation: CASSQVGGSSNQPQHF.

The chain combines TRBV2 with TRBJ1-1, with D unclear. Trimming removed 9 bases from V and 4 bases from J, with 12 bases in between. The CDR3 is 12 amino acids. Germline V gene data show CDR1 as SNHLY and CDR2 as FYNNEI. This CDR3 reads CASTLPGTEAFF. CDR3 bases: TGTGCCAGTACCCTCCCGGGCACTGAAGCTTTCTTT.

In its sample, this clone was seen a few times. The chain is built from TRBV11-3 and TRBJ1-4; a possible D gene is TRBD1 (5 bases). The CDR3 loop spans 13 amino acids. Trimming took off 4 bases at V and 13 bases at J, with 16 bases between the two ends. CDR1 is SGHNT, CDR2 YENEEA, per germline. Here the CDR3 DNA reads TGTGCCAGCAGCTCCGGGGAGGGGAGGCGACTGTTTTTT. Translating it yields CASSSGEGRRLFF.

The chain is built from TRBV6-5 and TRBJ2-2; 7 nucleotides line up with TRBD1. Trimming at V came to 11 bases and at J to 2 bases, leaving 5 bases not matched to a gene. CDR3 length: 13 residues. The germline gives CDR1 MNHEY, CDR2 SVGAGI. DNA for the CDR3: TGTGCCGGGAAGGGGGCAAACACCGGGGAGCTGTTTTTT. Protein product: CAGKGANTGELFF.

The rearrangement uses TRBV25-1 and TRBJ2-2; D uncertain. The V gene lost 1 base and the J gene lost 1 base, with 10 bases spanning the gap. Looked up from germline, CDR1 is MGHDK and CDR2 is SYGVNS. The CDR3 has 16 amino acids. CDR3: CASSESRPKNTGELFF. The CDR3 DNA reads as TGTGCCAGCAGTGAATCTAGGCCTAAGAACACCGGGGAGCTGTTTTTT.

This clone was seen repeatedly, ten times or more. This chain joins TRBV19 and TRBJ1-5; D gene uncertain. Germline V gene data show CDR1 as LNHDA and CDR2 as SQIVND (reference sequence). This CDR3 has 13 amino acids. V lost 4 bases, J lost 3 bases, and 7 bases lay in between. The CDR3 here is CASSKEFNQPQHF. The CDR3 region has the DNA TGTGCCAGTAGTAAGGAGTTCAATCAGCCCCAGCATTTT.

The chain carries TRBV27 and TRBJ2-3, with TRBD2 identical over 10 bases. Trimming took 6 bases from V and 0 from J; bases not matched to a gene: 3. Germline V gene lookup returns CDR1 MNHEY and CDR2 SMNVEV (reference sequence). CDR3 length: 15 residues. The CDR3 loop reads CASSSSGRSTDTQYF. Written as DNA, the CDR3 is TGTGCCAGCAGCTCTAGCGGGAGAAGCACAGATACGCAGTATTTT.

This clone has a single count. This chain uses TRBV6-5 with TRBJ2-7, with 9 bases lining up with TRBD2. The CDR3 extends over 13 amino acids. Germline V gives CDR1 MNHEY, CDR2 SVGAGI. Trimming at V came to 6 bases and at J to 2 bases, leaving 2 bases not matched to a gene. The CDR3 DNA follows: TGTGCCAGCAGCGGACTAGCGACCTACGAGCAGTACTTC. The encoded protein is CASSGLATYEQYF.

This clone was found a few times. The chain couples TRBV29-1 to TRBJ1-5, with D maybe TRBD1 (5 bases). This CDR3 is 13 amino acids long. Per the germline V gene, CDR1 is SQVTM and CDR2 is ANQGSEA. V was clipped by 7 bases and J by 6 bases, with 16 bases between them. DNA of the CDR3: TGCAGCGGGTCTTTGGGGGAGGGTCAGCCCCAGCATTTT. As protein: CSGSLGEGQPQHF.

The chain couples TRBV9 to TRBJ1-1; D is uncertain. Germline CDR1 reads SGDLS; CDR2 reads YYNGEE. V was pared by 2 bases and J by 4 bases, with 12 bases between. The CDR3 has 14 residues. CDR3 DNA sequence: TGTGCCAGCAGCGTGGGAGGGTTCGGCACTGAAGCTTTCTTT. It specifies CASSVGGFGTEAFF.

The rearrangement uses TRBV6-5 and TRBJ2-4, with a tentative D call TRBD2 (6 bases). The CDR3 covers 16 residues. Trimming removed 4 bases from V and 2 bases from J, with 15 bases in between. CDR1 is MNHEY and CDR2 is SVGAGI in the germline V gene. In nucleotides, the CDR3 is TGTGCCAGCAGTTCCCTTGCGGAGGGAACCAAAAACATTCAGTACTTC. It is translated as CASSSLAEGTKNIQYF.

The chain has TRBV9 and TRBJ1-6; 11 positions match TRBD1. In germline, CDR1 is SGDLS, CDR2 YYNGEE. This CDR3 has 15 amino acids. With 3 bases clipped from V and 6 bases from J, the junction kept 2 bases outside the gene matches. The CDR3 loop reads CASSAGTGGNSPLHF. The CDR3 DNA sequence: TGTGCCAGCAGCGCTGGGACAGGGGGTAATTCACCCCTCCACTTT.

The chain carries TRBV5-1 and TRBJ2-3; D perhaps matches TRBD2 (7 bases). This CDR3 spans 15 amino acids. The V gene's germline CDR1 is SGHRS and CDR2 YFSETQ. Trimming removed 8 bases from V and 1 base from J, with 17 bases in between. CDR3 in amino acids: CASRGLAVGTDTQYF. The CDR3 region has the DNA TGCGCCAGTCGGGGGCTAGCGGTGGGCACAGATACGCAGTATTTT. The variable domain in full, completed from reference TRBV5-1 and TRBJ2-3, reads KAGVTQTPRYLIKTRGQQVTLSCSPISGHRSVSWYQQTPGQGLQFLFEYFSETQRNKGNFPGRFSGRQFSNSRSEMNVSTLELGDSALYLCASRGLAVGTDTQYFGPGTRLTVL.

This clone occurred a few times. The genes are TRBV5-4 and TRBJ1-1, with TRBD1 identical over 10 bases. The CDR3 contains 13 residues. V was pared by 4 bases and J by 7 bases, with 4 bases of the junction left unmatched. CDR1 is SGHNT and CDR2 is YYREEE in the germline V gene (reference sequence). CDR3 sequence reads: CASSQDRGFEAFF. In DNA form, the CDR3 reads TGTGCCAGCAGCCAGGACAGGGGGTTTGAAGCTTTCTTT.

V gene TRBV29-1 combines with J gene TRBJ1-5, with D possibly being TRBD1 (5 bases). Trimming stripped 4 bases from V and 3 bases from J, with 10 bases between. The germline gives CDR1 SQVTM, CDR2 ANQGSEA. The CDR3 is made up of 13 amino acids. CDR3 protein: CSVGRGLNQPQHF. The DNA for the CDR3 is TGCAGCGTTGGAAGGGGCCTCAATCAGCCCCAGCATTTT.

The rearrangement links TRBV7-3 to TRBJ2-3; 10 bases are a match to TRBD2. The CDR3 spans 18 residues. The junction had 10 bases not matched to a gene; V was cut back by 2 bases and J by 2 bases. Germline lookup yields CDR1 SGHTA and CDR2 FQGTGA. The CDR3 is CASSLYPSGSGATDTQYF. CDR3 DNA: TGTGCCAGCAGCTTATACCCTAGCGGGAGTGGGGCCACAGATACGCAGTATTTT.

This clone is a singleton in its sample. V is TRBV11-3 and J is TRBJ2-1, with TRBD2 identical over 8 bases. Germline-derived CDR1 and CDR2 are SGHNT and YENEEA. This CDR3 comprises 15 residues. Trimming at V came to 6 bases and at J to 10 bases, leaving 14 bases not matched to a gene. The chain's CDR3 is CASRKSELAAVEQFF. In DNA form, the CDR3 reads TGTGCCAGCAGAAAGTCAGAACTAGCGGCCGTGGAGCAGTTCTTC.

The CDR3 coding sequence is TGTGCCAGCAGTGCAACCACCGGGGTTAGCACTGAAGCTTTCTTT. Protein product: CASSATTGVSTEAFF. The chain couples TRBV11-3 to TRBJ1-1; D is undetermined. Germline V gives CDR1 SGHNT, CDR2 YENEEA. Trimming cost V 6 bases and J 4 bases, with 18 bases left between them. The CDR3 is 15 residues long.